A selection of T cell receptor beta chains follows, all from one sample in a study of blood T cell repertoires in COVID-19. Using immunoSEQ multiplex PCR, the repertoire was profiled, and TCRdb retains in-frame clones only, with some absent. The table includes around 93,000 clones, approximately 88% detected once. The sequencing input was peripheral blood. All receptors derive from an elderly man with acute or convalescent COVID-19. Both conserved end residues are part of each CDR3. The order of the fields is V gene, clone size, D gene, J gene, CDR3 protein, CDR3 DNA. The D gene is left open where the match is weak. Clone size appears in some rows only: once, few, many, or a class for an expanded clone.

TRBV29-1,.,TRBD1,TRBJ1-1,CSGTDRGWNTEAFF,TGCAGCGGTACAGACAGGGGATGGAACACTGAAGCTTTCTTT
TRBV27,.,TRBD1,TRBJ2-7,CASSPRDRVYSYEQYF,TGTGCCAGCAGTCCCCGGGACAGGGTTTACTCCTACGAGCAGTACTTC
TRBV7-2,once,.,TRBJ2-2,CASSLFGLNTGELFF,TGTGCCAGCAGCTTATTCGGACTAAACACCGGGGAGCTGTTTTTT
TRBV18,.,TRBD1,TRBJ1-1,CASSQNQQGSAEAFF,TGTGCCAGCTCCCAGAATCAACAGGGGAGCGCTGAAGCTTTCTTT
TRBV5-4,.,.,TRBJ2-5,CASSPGETQYF,TGTGCCAGCAGCCCGGGAGAGACCCAGTACTTC
TRBV19,few,.,TRBJ2-5,CASSAEQETQYF,TGTGCCAGTAGTGCGGAACAAGAGACCCAGTACTTC
TRBV5-6,.,.,TRBJ1-5,CASSGQMNQPQHF,TGTGCCAGCAGTGGACAGATGAATCAGCCCCAGCATTTT
TRBV2,.,TRBD1,TRBJ1-5,CASSAGQGNQPQHF,TGTGCCAGCAGTGCTGGACAGGGCAATCAGCCCCAGCATTTT
TRBV9,.,TRBD1,TRBJ1-2,CASSPFDGTAGYTF,TGTGCCAGCAGCCCGTTTGATGGGACAGCTGGCTACACCTTC
TRBV5-1,.,TRBD1,TRBJ1-3,CASSLQTGVGNTIYF,TGCGCCAGCAGCTTGCAGACAGGGGTCGGAAACACCATATATTTT
TRBV18,.,.,TRBJ1-1,CASSPIDTEAFF,TGTGCCAGCTCCCCTATAGACACTGAAGCTTTCTTT
TRBV7-3,.,TRBD2,TRBJ2-5,CASSPGGGRLQETQYF,TGTGCCAGCAGCCCGGGAGGAGGACGACTCCAAGAGACCCAGTACTTC
TRBV24-1,.,.,TRBJ1-2,CATSDLRGYGYTF,TGTGCCACCAGTGATTTGCGGGGCTATGGCTACACCTTC
TRBV25-1,.,TRBD1,TRBJ1-2,CASSEGQGASGYTF,TGTGCCAGCAGTGAGGGACAGGGGGCCTCTGGCTACACCTTC
TRBV18,.,TRBD1,TRBJ2-6,CASSPSTGGAGANVLTF,TGTGCCAGCTCCCCCTCCACAGGGGGCGCTGGGGCCAACGTCCTGACTTTC
TRBV7-9,.,TRBD2,TRBJ2-5,CASSYTSGGPQETQYF,TGTGCCAGCAGCTATACTAGCGGGGGCCCTCAAGAGACCCAGTACTTC
TRBV10-3,.,TRBD1,TRBJ2-5,CAIKRTGDQETQYF,TGTGCCATCAAAAGGACAGGGGACCAAGAGACCCAGTACTTC
TRBV6-5,.,TRBD2,TRBJ2-7,CASSQLAGGPGEQYF,TGTGCCAGCAGTCAACTAGCGGGGGGACCAGGCGAGCAGTACTTC
TRBV30,.,.,TRBJ1-1,CAWSGRAEAFF,TGTGCCTGGAGTGGTAGAGCTGAAGCTTTCTTT
TRBV21-1,.,.,TRBJ1-1,CASSNETGLGTEAFF,TGTGCCAGCAGCAACGAGACAGGCCTTGGGACTGAAGCTTTCTTT
TRBV27,.,.,TRBJ1-6,CASRAPTGTHNSPLHF,TGTGCCAGCAGGGCACCGACCGGGACTCATAATTCACCCCTCCACTTT
TRBV2,.,.,TRBJ1-1,CASTRVNAEAFF,TGTGCCAGCACTCGGGTTAACGCTGAAGCTTTCTTT
TRBV19,.,TRBD2,TRBJ2-2,CASRPGLAGGVAGELFF,TGTGCCAGTAGACCGGGACTAGCGGGAGGGGTTGCCGGGGAGCTGTTTTTT
TRBV28,.,TRBD1,TRBJ1-1,CASSLGQGTYTEAFF,TGTGCCAGCAGTTTGGGACAGGGGACGTACACTGAAGCTTTCTTT
TRBV18,.,.,TRBJ1-3,CASSESQGLAGNTIYF,TGTGCCAGCTCGGAAAGTCAGGGCTTAGCTGGAAACACCATATATTTT
TRBV12-3/TRBV12-4,.,TRBD2,TRBJ2-7,CASSLSGSYEQYF,TGTGCCAGCAGTCTTAGCGGGAGCTACGAGCAGTACTTC
TRBV5-1,.,.,TRBJ2-7,CASSLAPGGYEQYF,TGCGCCAGCAGCTTGGCTCCAGGGGGGTACGAGCAGTACTTC
TRBV12-3/TRBV12-4,.,.,TRBJ2-1,CAIRGGGPNEQFF,TGTGCCATCAGAGGGGGAGGGCCCAATGAGCAGTTCTTC
TRBV5-1,.,TRBD1,TRBJ1-1,CASSMQGDFRTEAFF,TGCGCCAGCAGCATGCAGGGGGACTTTCGCACTGAAGCTTTCTTT
TRBV7-8,.,TRBD1,TRBJ1-3,CASSFIQGAGNTIYF,TGTGCCAGCAGCTTCATACAGGGGGCTGGAAACACCATATATTTT
TRBV7-2,.,TRBD2,TRBJ2-1,CASSLGLARNNEQFF,TGTGCCAGCAGCCTCGGACTAGCCCGAAACAATGAGCAGTTCTTC
TRBV6-4,.,.,TRBJ2-6,CASSDGSSGANVLTF,TGTGCCAGCAGTGACGGCAGCTCTGGGGCCAACGTCCTGACTTTC
TRBV7-9,.,.,TRBJ2-7,CASSFGGREEQYF,TGTGCCAGCAGCTTCGGGGGGCGCGAGGAGCAGTACTTC
TRBV10-3,.,.,TRBJ2-5,CATGGTPETQYF,TGTGCCACCGGCGGGACTCCCGAGACCCAGTACTTC
TRBV10-2,.,.,TRBJ1-5,CASSEQTSNQPQHF,TGCGCCAGCAGTGAGCAGACAAGCAATCAGCCCCAGCATTTT
TRBV10-3,.,.,TRBJ2-3,CAISDDGGTDTQYF,TGTGCCATCAGTGACGACGGAGGCACAGATACGCAGTATTTT
TRBV10-3,.,.,TRBJ1-2,CAISPTIDYGYTF,TGTGCCATCAGCCCGACAATCGACTATGGCTACACCTTC
TRBV5-1,.,.,TRBJ2-7,CASSLPDSYEQYF,TGCGCCAGCAGCTTGCCAGACTCCTACGAGCAGTACTTC
TRBV6-5,.,TRBD2,TRBJ2-1,CASTPTSGSSNEQFF,TGTGCCAGCACCCCGACTAGCGGGAGTAGTAATGAGCAGTTCTTC
TRBV19,.,TRBD1,TRBJ1-5,CASRQGGQPQHF,TGTGCCAGTCGGCAGGGGGGTCAGCCCCAGCATTTT
TRBV7-8,few,.,TRBJ2-5,CASRAGVQETQYF,TGTGCCAGTAGGGCAGGGGTCCAAGAGACCCAGTACTTC
TRBV27,.,.,TRBJ1-2,CASMGLAARYGYTF,TGTGCCAGCATGGGTTTAGCAGCGCGCTATGGCTACACCTTC
TRBV12-5,.,.,TRBJ1-5,CASGLGQSSNQPQHF,TGTGCTAGTGGTTTGGGACAGAGCAGCAATCAGCCCCAGCATTTT
TRBV18,once,.,TRBJ2-7,CASQGGSLPMQYF,TGTGCCAGCCAGGGGGGCAGCCTTCCCATGCAGTACTTC
TRBV7-6,once,TRBD1,TRBJ1-1,CASSLAGTGANTEAFF,TGTGCCAGCAGCTTAGCCGGGACAGGGGCGAACACTGAAGCTTTCTTT
TRBV19,.,.,TRBJ1-4,CASRGGAKEWLFF,TGTGCCAGTAGGGGGGGGGCGAAGGAATGGTTGTTTTTT
TRBV5-6,.,TRBD1,TRBJ1-1,CASSFLSRGSNTEAFF,TGTGCCAGCAGCTTCCTATCCAGGGGGTCGAACACTGAAGCTTTCTTT